Here is one TCR beta chain with its context. Its antigen is not identified. This record belongs to a study of blood T cells in healthy people across ages. Study details: There was about one barcoded beta molecule captured by template switching per two T cells. Points from the study as a whole: Age showed a roughly linear inverse relationship with TCR beta diversity per million T cells. Greater diversity and more naive CD4+ cells were seen in long-lived donors than in aged donors. The unknown donor CMV status may have confounded expanded clonotype changes.

This CDR3 has 15 amino acids. Trimming cost V 6 bases and J 8 bases; bases outside gene matches: 14. The germline CDR1 and CDR2 sequences are SNHLY and FYNNEI. Next came a second PCR, run for about 7 to 12 cycles, which used a sample-barcoded 5' primer along with a J-beta primer mix. MiXCR, run by TCRdb on the 5' RACE reads, gives a single entry per CDR3 protein. The sample lists about a million distinct CDR3 sequences, around two fifths occurring once. Sequenced material: blood. The TCR sequence derives from a man younger than 30 in good health. The chain uses TRBV2 and TRBJ2-3; 7 bases align to TRBD1. The CDR3 loop is CASSPRGRNYGTQYF. The CDR3 DNA reads as TGTGCCAGCAGCCCTAGGGGGCGGAATTATGGTACGCAGTATTTT. The full variable domain, completed using reference TRBV2 and TRBJ2-3, is EPEVTQTPSHQVTQMGQEVILRCVPISNHLYFYWYRQILGQKVEFLVSFYNNEISEKSEIFDDQFSVERPDGSNFTLKIRSTKLEDSAMYFCASSPRGRNYGTQYFGPGTRLTVL.